This T cell receptor (beta chain) comes out of a study of technical replicates of blood from four donors. Assay: immunoSEQ multiplex PCR; the TCRdb copy retains only in-frame clones and omits some. The sample has roughly 79,000 clones; approximately 93% are singletons. CDR1 and CDR2 (germline): SGHTS, YDEGEE. This CDR3 comprises 14 residues. Trimming removed 0 bases from V and 3 bases from J, with 8 bases in between. Sequenced sample: T cells isolated from PBMCs. This chain links TRBV5-8 with TRBJ2-3, with D possibly TRBD2 on 6 matching bases. The receptor comes from a human donor in good health. In DNA, the CDR3 is TGTGCCAGCAGCTTGGGACTAGTGACAGATACGCAGTATTTT. Protein: CASSLGLVTDTQYF.